The 31 T cell receptor beta chains below come from one sample, sequenced in a study of CD4 T cells in relation to SARS-CoV-2 and coronaviruses. Their cognate antigens are unknown. The unexposed donors gave CD4+ T cells in about 2010-2019, prior to COVID-19. Isolation of CD4+ T cells took place after less than 11 days in culture. Repertoires were generated with immunoSEQ multiplex PCR, while TCRdb's copy carries only in-frame clones and drops some. The table includes around 25,000 clones, around 79% detected once. Sequences were obtained from CD4+ T cells from PBMCs, cultured in vitro. The receptors were gathered from a human donor in good health.

The genes are TRBV4-2 and TRBJ1-4; 7 bases are shared with TRBD1. V was clipped by 0 bases and J by 0 bases; unmatched bases: 10. CDR1 LGHNA and CDR2 YNFKEQ come from the germline V gene. The CDR3 spans 19 residues. CDR3 in amino acids: CASSQDLAQGITTNEKLFF. The CDR3 DNA reads TGTGCCAGCAGCCAAGATCTAGCACAGGGGATAACAACTAATGAAAAACTGTTTTTT.

The J gene is TRBJ2-7, the V gene TRBV6-1; 9 bases match TRBD1. The V segment lost 3 bases and the J segment 0 bases; nucleotides outside the gene matches: 6. CDR1 MNHNS and CDR2 SASEGT come from the germline V gene. The CDR3 sequence is 16 residues long. CDR3 coding DNA: TGTGCCAGCAGTGACGGGGGACAGGGCAACTCCTACGAGCAGTACTTC. Translating it yields CASSDGGQGNSYEQYF.

This clone appeared a few times. The chain is built from TRBV19 and TRBJ2-7; 10 bases align to TRBD1. Germline V gene data show CDR1 as LNHDA and CDR2 as SQIVND (reference sequence). The CDR3 is 14 residues long. V gave up 4 bases and J gave up 5 bases; unmatched junction bases: 5. CDR3 nucleotide sequence: TGTGCCAGTAGTACCCGGGACAGGGGCCACGAGCAGTACTTC. Its translation: CASSTRDRGHEQYF.

This clone appeared a few times. The chain links TRBV11-2 to TRBJ1-5; D not certain. V shed 6 bases and J shed 3 bases, with 6 bases lying between them. CDR3 length: 12 residues. CDR1 is SGHAT, CDR2 FQNNGV, per germline. The CDR3 spells CASSGNNQPQHF. CDR3 bases: TGTGCCAGCAGTGGTAACAATCAGCCCCAGCATTTT.

This chain connects TRBV15 to TRBJ1-1, with D tentatively TRBD1 (6 bases). The V gene lost 0 bases and the J gene lost 0 bases, with 8 bases spanning the gap. This CDR3 is 15 amino acids long. Germline-derived CDR1 and CDR2 are LNHNV and YYDKDF (reference sequence). CDR3 in amino acids: CATSRDRGLNTEAFF. DNA of the CDR3: TGTGCCACCAGCAGAGACAGGGGATTGAACACTGAAGCTTTCTTT. The full variable domain, in which reference TRBV15 and TRBJ1-1 provide the parts outside the CDR3, is DAMVIQNPRYQVTQFGKPVTLSCSQTLNHNVMYWYQQKSSQAPKLLFHYYDKDFNNEADTPDNFQSRRPNTSFCFLDIRSPGLGDTAMYLCATSRDRGLNTEAFFGQGTRLTVV.

V is TRBV5-1 and J is TRBJ1-5, with 8 bases that match TRBD1. Germline V gives CDR1 SGHRS, CDR2 YFSETQ. The trim removed 3 bases at V and 4 bases at J, leaving 6 bases unmatched. The CDR3 spans 15 residues. CDR3 coding DNA: TGCGCCAGCAGCTCCGGGACAGGCGGGAATCAGCCCCAGCATTTT. It translates to CASSSGTGGNQPQHF. Drawing the rest from reference TRBV5-1 and TRBJ1-5, the complete variable domain is KAGVTQTPRYLIKTRGQQVTLSCSPISGHRSVSWYQQTPGQGLQFLFEYFSETQRNKGNFPGRFSGRQFSNSRSEMNVSTLELGDSALYLCASSSGTGGNQPQHFGDGTRLSIL.

In its sample, this clone is medium-sized. This chain uses TRBV3-1 (or the pseudogene TRBV3-2) with TRBJ2-3; 12 nucleotides agree with TRBD2. V dropped 0 bases and J dropped 4; count of bases not matched to a gene: 14. Germline CDR1 LGHDT, CDR2 YNNKEL (reference sequence). This CDR3 contains 20 residues. The CDR3 DNA follows: TGTGCCAGCAGCCAAGACCACACTTCTAGCGGGAGGGCCGGGGCAGATACGCAGTATTTT. Protein: CASSQDHTSSGRAGADTQYF.

This chain connects TRBV19 to TRBJ1-2; possible D gene TRBD1, 5 bases. Germline values: CDR1 LNHDA, CDR2 SQIVND (reference sequence). The CDR3 has 13 amino acids. Trimming removed 10 bases from V and 3 bases from J, with 15 bases in between. This CDR3 is CAIKKVGHYGYTF. In DNA form, the CDR3 reads TGTGCCATTAAGAAGGTGGGGCACTATGGCTACACCTTC.

CDR3 protein: CASSARTGFEAFF. The DNA for the CDR3 is TGTGCCAGCAGTGCCCGGACAGGTTTTGAAGCTTTCTTT. The rearrangement uses TRBV27 and TRBJ1-1; 7 bases are a match to TRBD1. With V trimmed by 5 bases and J by 7 bases, 7 bases remained unmatched. The CDR3 extends over 13 amino acids. CDR1 is MNHEY, CDR2 SMNVEV, per germline (reference sequence).

The chain joins TRBV14 to TRBJ2-1; 7 positions agree with TRBD2. This CDR3 comprises 13 residues. Looked up from germline, CDR1 is SGHDN and CDR2 is FVKESK. Trimming took 4 bases from V and 6 from J; bases not matched to a gene: 3. The CDR3 sequence is CASSLGLSNEQFF. The CDR3 region has the DNA TGTGCCAGCAGCCTGGGACTAAGCAATGAGCAGTTCTTC. Supplemented by reference TRBV14 and TRBJ2-1, the full variable domain reads EAGVTQFPSHSVIEKGQTVTLRCDPISGHDNLYWYRRVMGKEIKFLLHFVKESKQDESGMPNNRFLAERTGGTYSTLKVQPAELEDSGVYFCASSLGLSNEQFFGPGTRLTVL.

The count of this clone is one. The genes are TRBV27 and TRBJ1-5; a possible D gene is TRBD1 (5 bases). The V end lost 3 bases, the J end lost 7 bases, and 7 bases lay between the germline ends. CDR1 is MNHEY, CDR2 SMNVEV, per germline (reference sequence). CDR3 length: 12 amino acids. CDR3 DNA: TGTGCCAGCAGTTTCGGGGGACAGCCCCAGCATTTT. Amino acids: CASSFGGQPQHF.

V and J are TRBV3-1 (or the pseudogene TRBV3-2) and TRBJ2-4; no firm D call. The V and J ends lost 1 base and 1 base respectively, with 11 bases between them. The CDR3 loop spans 16 amino acids. Germline V CDR1 and CDR2: LGHDT, YNNKEL (reference sequence). As DNA, the CDR3 is TGTGCCAGCAGCCAAGCGAGAAACGATGCCAAAAACATTCAGTACTTC. This encodes CASSQARNDAKNIQYF.

This chain connects TRBV15 to TRBJ1-4, with unresolved D. V dropped 3 bases and J dropped 3 bases, with 11 bases sitting between them. This CDR3 is built from 15 residues. Germline CDR1 is LNHNV and CDR2 is YYDKDF (reference sequence). CDR3 in amino acids: CATSRRTGANEKLFF. The CDR3 nucleotides are TGTGCCACCAGCAGGAGGACTGGAGCTAATGAAAAACTGTTTTTT.

This clone has only a few counts. V gene TRBV5-1 combines with J gene TRBJ2-2; D not certain. Germline CDR1 is SGHRS and CDR2 is YFSETQ. V was pared by 5 bases and J by 3 bases, with 5 bases between. The CDR3 runs to 12 residues. The CDR3 here is CASRRDTGELFF. CDR3 nucleotide sequence: TGCGCCAGCAGAAGGGACACCGGGGAGCTGTTTTTT.

The rearrangement links TRBV6-6 to TRBJ2-7; 10 bases line up with TRBD2. With V trimmed by 7 bases and J by 3 bases, 6 bases remained unmatched. Germline loops: CDR1 MNHNY, CDR2 SVGAGI (reference sequence). The CDR3 spans 14 residues. CDR3 DNA sequence: TGTGCCAGCACGCTAGCGGGAGCGGACTACGAGCAGTACTTC. It translates to CASTLAGADYEQYF.

The chain has TRBV28 and TRBJ2-7; D is unclear. The CDR3 totals 14 residues. The germline CDR1 and CDR2 sequences are MDHEN and SYDVKM. The germline V and J ends were trimmed by 0 bases and 1 base, with 7 bases remaining between them. The DNA for the CDR3 is TGTGCCAGCAGTTTATGGGACGGATCCTACGAGCAGTACTTC. This encodes CASSLWDGSYEQYF.

The chain's CDR3 is CAWKVAGRYNEQFF. CDR3 DNA: TGTGCCTGGAAGGTAGCGGGAAGATACAATGAGCAGTTCTTC. The rearrangement links TRBV30 to TRBJ2-1, with 8 nucleotides matching TRBD2. This CDR3 is built from 14 residues. In germline, CDR1 is GTSNPN, CDR2 SVGIG (reference sequence). The junction had 6 bases not matched to a gene; V was cut back by 4 bases and J by 4 bases.

This clone was detected once. This chain connects TRBV7-9 to TRBJ2-7; TRBD2 matches at 9 bases. J lost 4 bases, V lost 0 bases, and 4 bases had no gene match. Germline loops: CDR1 SEHNR, CDR2 FQNEAQ (reference sequence). The CDR3 has 15 residues. The CDR3 DNA follows: TGTGCCAGCAGCTTAGCCCTAGCGGGAACGTACGAGCAGTACTTC. Protein: CASSLALAGTYEQYF.

The table lists this clone with a few counts. This chain uses TRBV6-5 with TRBJ2-3; 9 bases are a match to TRBD1. Unmatched junction bases numbered 11, after V lost 8 bases and J lost 5 bases. This CDR3 has 15 amino acids. CDR1 and CDR2 from the germline V gene are MNHEY and SVGAGI. The CDR3 sequence: CASSSTGGEGDTQYF. The DNA for the CDR3 is TGTGCCAGCTCTTCCACAGGGGGCGAAGGAGATACGCAGTATTTT.

This clone was seen a single time. The chain links TRBV7-3 to TRBJ2-5; no clear D gene. Germline V CDR1 and CDR2: SGHTA, FQGTGA. V dropped 1 base and J dropped 5 bases, with 5 bases sitting between them. The CDR3 is 12 amino acids. The CDR3 DNA follows: TGTGCCAGCAGCTTAAATGTGGAGACCCAGTACTTC. Protein product: CASSLNVETQYF.

The V gene is TRBV6-5, the J gene TRBJ1-2; the match to TRBD1 covers 9 bases. J was trimmed by 1 base and V by 5 bases; bases with no gene match: 5. Germline V gene data show CDR1 as MNHEY and CDR2 as SVGAGI. The CDR3 spans 15 residues. CDR3 DNA sequence: TGTGCCAGCAGTACACCGGGACAGGGTAACTATGGCTACACCTTC. This gives the protein CASSTPGQGNYGYTF.

The chain combines TRBV25-1 with TRBJ2-1, with a weak D call TRBD2 (5 bases). V lost 3 bases and J lost 3, with 12 bases in between. This CDR3 comprises 15 residues. From germline, CDR1 is MGHDK and CDR2 SYGVNS. The CDR3, as DNA: TGTGCCAGCAGTGATCCGGGATTGAACTACAATGAGCAGTTCTTC. It codes for CASSDPGLNYNEQFF. The complete variable domain, with remaining parts taken from reference TRBV25-1 and TRBJ2-1, reads EADIYQTPRYLVIGTGKKITLECSQTMGHDKMYWYQQDPGMELHLIHYSYGVNSTEKGDLSSESTVSRIRTEHFPLTLESARPSHTSQYLCASSDPGLNYNEQFFGPGTRLTVL.

The chain couples TRBV30 to TRBJ1-5; no definite D call. The V end was cut by 1 base, the J end by 0 bases, with 13 bases between. The CDR3 totals 16 residues. In germline, CDR1 is GTSNPN, CDR2 SVGIG (reference sequence). The CDR3 is CAWSGRGPNSNQPQHF. The CDR3 DNA reads as TGTGCCTGGAGTGGAAGAGGTCCAAATAGCAATCAGCCCCAGCATTTT.

This chain links TRBV9 with TRBJ2-1; weak D call: TRBD2 (6 bases). CDR1 and CDR2 from the germline V gene are SGDLS and YYNGEE. The CDR3 loop spans 15 amino acids. The V end lost 1 base, the J end lost 1 base, and 9 bases lay between the germline ends. The CDR3: CASSVYGGSYNEQFF. The CDR3 DNA reads TGTGCCAGCAGCGTATACGGGGGATCCTACAATGAGCAGTTCTTC.

In its sample, this clone was seen a few times. The V gene is TRBV20-1, the J gene TRBJ1-2; TRBD1 aligns across 9 bases. CDR3 size: 14 residues. Per the germline V gene, CDR1 is DFQATT and CDR2 is SNEGSKA (reference sequence). The J segment lost 3 bases and the V segment lost 3 bases, leaving 5 bases of the junction unmatched. The CDR3 loop is CSASPGTGHYGYTF. In DNA, the CDR3 is TGCAGTGCTAGTCCCGGGACAGGGCACTATGGCTACACCTTC.

The gene calls are TRBV3-1 (or the pseudogene TRBV3-2) and TRBJ1-1, with TRBD1 identical over 8 bases. Trimming removed 1 base from V and 10 bases from J; junction bases left unmatched: 8. The CDR3 extends over 14 amino acids. Germline CDR1 LGHDT, CDR2 YNNKEL (reference sequence). This CDR3 reads CASSQATQGARAFF. In DNA, the CDR3 is TGTGCCAGCAGCCAAGCCACTCAGGGGGCAAGAGCTTTCTTT.

The genes are TRBV23-1 and TRBJ2-3; TRBD1 might be the D (5 bases). Being an ORF, TRBV23-1 has a function that is uncertain. CDR3 length: 11 residues. The ends were cut back, 8 bases at V and 4 bases at J, with 7 bases in the middle. The CDR3 reads CASDSADTQYF. The CDR3 nucleotides are TGCGCCAGCGACAGCGCAGATACGCAGTATTTT.

The chain links TRBV25-1 to TRBJ2-5, with TRBD2 as a possible D gene (5 bases). Germline values: CDR1 MGHDK, CDR2 SYGVNS. Trimming stripped 3 bases from V and 1 base from J, with 6 bases between. The CDR3 extends over 13 amino acids. The CDR3 region is CASSDGVQETQYF. The CDR3 DNA reads TGTGCCAGCAGTGACGGGGTCCAAGAGACCCAGTACTTC.

J is TRBJ2-5 and V is TRBV28; D not resolved. The CDR3 sequence is 14 residues long. CDR1 and CDR2 (germline): MDHEN, SYDVKM. V gave up 2 bases and J gave up 2 bases, with 9 bases separating them. The CDR3 is CASSLRPVQETQYF. CDR3 bases: TGTGCCAGCAGTTTACGGCCAGTTCAAGAGACCCAGTACTTC.

The chain recombines TRBV7-3 with TRBJ2-1; D may be TRBD2 (6 bases). This CDR3 region has 16 residues. V was cut by 0 bases and J by 6 bases, with 15 bases left in between. From germline, CDR1 is SGHTA and CDR2 FQGTGA. CDR3 DNA: TGTGCCAGCAGCTTAACGGGGGGAGCGGGTGCCAATGAGCAGTTCTTC. Translating it yields CASSLTGGAGANEQFF. Drawing the rest from reference TRBV7-3 and TRBJ2-1, the complete variable domain is GAGVSQTPSNKVTEKGKYVELRCDPISGHTALYWYRQSLGQGPEFLIYFQGTGAADDSGLPNDRFFAVRPEGSVSTLKIQRTERGDSAVYLCASSLTGGAGANEQFFGPGTRLTVL.

This rearrangement joins TRBV19 to TRBJ1-5; D is possibly TRBD1 (5 bases). Trimming took 8 bases from V and 0 from J, leaving 14 bases between them. Per the germline V gene, CDR1 is LNHDA and CDR2 is SQIVND (reference sequence). The CDR3 consists of 15 residues. This CDR3 reads CASQTGTTSNQPQHF. The CDR3 coding sequence is TGTGCCAGTCAAACCGGGACGACTAGCAATCAGCCCCAGCATTTT.